The 24 T cell receptor beta chains in this list originate from one sample, sequenced in a study of identical twins. Via MiXCR, TCRdb re-called the 5' RACE reads, giving one row per CDR3 protein. Among about 550,000 distinct CDR3 sequences, about 22% were seen once, and the ten largest hold 0.48%. This sample also appeared in a second study, on yellow fever vaccine responses in identical twins.

The sequenced sample was CD4+ T cells sorted from blood. The source of these receptors is a woman aged 18-30 years in good health.

The V and J genes are TRBV6-1 and TRBJ2-7; 11 bases are shared with TRBD1. Germline CDR1 reads MNHNS; CDR2 reads SASEGT. J gave up 5 bases and V 2 bases, and 8 bases lay outside the gene matches. The CDR3 is 16 residues long. Written as DNA, the CDR3 is TGTGCCAGCAGTGAATATAAAAGGACAGGGGGCGACGAGCAGTACTTC. Residues: CASSEYKRTGGDEQYF.

This clonotype came up a few times. The chain carries TRBV10-2 and TRBJ2-2; unclear D gene. Trimming left V 8 bases short and J 2 bases short, with 15 bases between. Per the germline V gene, CDR1 is WSHSY and CDR2 is SAAADI. This CDR3 comprises 15 residues. The CDR3 loop reads CASATATKNTGELFF. DNA of the CDR3: TGCGCCAGCGCGACTGCCACAAAAAACACCGGGGAGCTGTTTTTT.

This clonotype was observed a few times. The CDR3 sequence: CASSSMGETQYF. The CDR3 DNA follows: TGTGCCAGCAGTAGCATGGGGGAGACCCAGTACTTC. The V gene is TRBV3-1, the J gene TRBJ2-5; D is unresolved. The ends were cut back, 6 bases at V and 5 bases at J, with 10 bases in the middle. Germline V gene sequence: CDR1 LGHDT, CDR2 YNNKEL (reference sequence). The CDR3 consists of 12 residues.

The rearrangement joins TRBV4-1 to TRBJ2-6, with unresolved D. V lost 4 bases and J 10 bases, leaving 17 bases between the germline ends. The CDR3 totals 15 residues. Germline-derived CDR1 and CDR2 are MGHRA and YSYEKL. The CDR3 DNA is TGCGCCAGCAGCCGGATGACCGCAATAAGAAACGTCCTGACTTTC. Its translation: CASSRMTAIRNVLTF.

This clonotype was seen a handful of times. This sequence joins TRBV27 and TRBJ2-4; 7 nucleotides agree with TRBD1. The V segment lost 6 bases and the J segment 0 bases; nucleotides outside the gene matches: 5. CDR1 is MNHEY and CDR2 is SMNVEV in the germline V gene (reference sequence). The CDR3 length is 15 residues. CDR3 sequence reads: CASRDRNLAKNIQYF. Here the CDR3 DNA reads TGTGCCAGCAGGGACAGGAACTTAGCCAAAAACATTCAGTACTTC.

This clonotype was picked up a small number of times. The J gene is TRBJ1-6, the V gene TRBV18; tentatively, D is TRBD1 (5 bases). CDR1 is KGHSH, CDR2 LQKENI, per germline. V dropped 3 bases and J dropped 1 base, with 13 bases sitting between them. The CDR3 is 17 amino acids. Here the CDR3 reads CASSPTIGGSYNSPLHF. CDR3 nucleotide sequence: TGTGCCAGCTCACCTACAATCGGGGGATCCTATAATTCACCCCTCCACTTT.

As DNA, the CDR3 is TGTGCCAGCAGCTTCTATGTGGGCCCCCTGGGATACAATGAGCAGTTCTTC. Translation: CASSFYVGPLGYNEQFF. The gene calls are TRBV7-9 and TRBJ2-1; no clear D gene. Trimming took off 3 bases at V and 4 bases at J, with 19 bases between the two ends. From germline, CDR1 is SEHNR and CDR2 FQNEAQ (reference sequence). The CDR3 has 17 amino acids.

This clonotype has more than one count but fewer than ten. The chain combines TRBV6-5 with TRBJ2-7, with D possibly matching TRBD2 (5 bases). The CDR3 consists of 16 residues. V was clipped by 2 bases and J by 1 base, with 15 bases between them. Germline-derived CDR1 and CDR2 are MNHEY and SVGAGI. In DNA, the CDR3 is TGTGCCAGCAGTTACCCAACGGGGAATAGTTCCTACGAGCAGTACGTC. It specifies CASSYPTGNSSYEQYV.

V usage is TRBV10-3 and J usage is TRBJ2-1; 15 positions agree with TRBD2. This CDR3 has 15 amino acids. CDR1 is ENHRY, CDR2 SYGVKD, per germline. With V trimmed by 4 bases and J by 7 bases, 2 bases remained unmatched. CDR3 protein: CAISVGLAGGNEQFF. The CDR3 DNA is TGTGCCATCAGTGTGGGACTAGCGGGAGGAAATGAGCAGTTCTTC.

The V and J genes are TRBV3-1 and TRBJ2-1, with 14 bases matching TRBD2. CDR1 is LGHDT and CDR2 is YNNKEL in the germline V gene (reference sequence). The CDR3 sequence is 17 residues long. With V trimmed by 4 bases and J by 9 bases, 11 bases remained unmatched. CDR3 sequence reads: CASSLGTSGSSLGEQFF. The CDR3 region has the DNA TGTGCCAGCAGCCTCGGGACTAGCGGGAGTTCCTTGGGTGAGCAGTTCTTC.

The rearrangement joins TRBV19 to TRBJ1-2; 7 bases align to TRBD1. The CDR3 runs 18 residues. In germline, CDR1 is LNHDA, CDR2 SQIVND (reference sequence). The V and J ends lost 3 bases and 0 bases, in that order; junction bases with no gene match: 13. CDR3 in amino acids: CASSMGATGTETNYGYTF. In nucleotides, the CDR3 is TGTGCCAGTAGTATGGGGGCTACCGGGACAGAAACTAACTATGGCTACACCTTC. The complete variable domain, with remaining parts taken from reference TRBV19 and TRBJ1-2, reads DGGITQSPKYLFRKEGQNVTLSCEQNLNHDAMYWYRQDPGQGLRLIYYSQIVNDFQKGDIAEGYSVSREKKESFPLTVTSAQKNPTAFYLCASSMGATGTETNYGYTFGSGTRLTVV.

This clonotype was detected a few times. The J gene is TRBJ1-5, the V gene TRBV12-3 or TRBV12-4; 10 nucleotides align to TRBD1. With V trimmed by 2 bases and J by 2 bases, 6 bases remained unmatched. There are 17 residues in the CDR3. CDR3 loop: CASSLRQGAAGNQPQHF. The CDR3 region has the DNA TGTGCCAGCAGTTTAAGACAGGGGGCTGCTGGCAATCAGCCCCAGCATTTT.

CDR3 in DNA: TGCGCCAGCAGCCAAAGGAGAGGGTCAGCAGACTACGAGCAGTACTTC. This sequence encodes CASSQRRGSADYEQYF. V and J are TRBV4-1 and TRBJ2-7; possibly TRBD2 for D (5 bases). Trimming took off 2 bases at V and 3 bases at J, with 17 bases between the two ends. This CDR3 is built from 16 residues. CDR1 is MGHRA, CDR2 YSYEKL, per germline.

The chain links TRBV5-1 to TRBJ2-3, with D hard to call. Trimming shortened V by 1 base and J by 2 bases, and 8 bases separated the two germline ends. There are 14 residues in the CDR3. CDR1 and CDR2 (germline): SGHRS, YFSETQ. The chain's CDR3 is CASSLISPTDTQYF. The DNA for the CDR3 is TGCGCCAGCAGCTTGATTAGCCCCACAGATACGCAGTATTTT.

This clonotype has a handful of counts. The rearrangement uses TRBV7-2 and TRBJ2-1, with 7 positions matching TRBD2. The V and J ends lost 1 base and 3 bases, in that order; junction bases with no gene match: 6. Germline values: CDR1 SGHTA, CDR2 FQGNSA. This CDR3 comprises 16 residues. The CDR3 DNA is TGTGCCAGCAGCTTAGTGTTCCTAGCGGTCTACAATGAGCAGTTCTTC. This translates into CASSLVFLAVYNEQFF. The entire variable domain, with the rest obtained from reference TRBV7-2 and TRBJ2-1, is as follows: GAGVSQSPSNKVTEKGKDVELRCDPISGHTALYWYRQSLGQGLEFLIYFQGNSAPDKSGLPSDRFSAERTGGSVSTLTIQRTQQEDSAVYLCASSLVFLAVYNEQFFGPGTRLTVL.

This clonotype was picked up a small number of times. The chain carries TRBV6-1 and TRBJ1-1; D gene uncertain. The germline V and J ends were trimmed by 7 bases and 0 bases, with 9 bases remaining between them. This CDR3 contains 13 residues. CDR1 MNHNS and CDR2 SASEGT come from the germline V gene. In nucleotides, the CDR3 is TGTGCCAGCATAAGGGCAATGAACACTGAAGCTTTCTTT. It encodes CASIRAMNTEAFF.

This clonotype was seen only a few times. The chain carries TRBV12-3 or TRBV12-4 and TRBJ1-1; D possibly corresponds to TRBD1 (5 bases). CDR3 size: 14 residues. Between the trimmed V and J ends, which lost 6 bases and 5 bases, there was a span of 16 bases. The CDR3 DNA reads as TGTGCCAGCAGCATGGGGTTGCAGGGTACTGAAGCTTTCTTT. This codes for CASSMGLQGTEAFF.

The V call is TRBV6-5, the J call TRBJ1-4; TRBD1 matches at 11 bases. The length of the CDR3 is 14 residues. Germline values: CDR1 MNHEY, CDR2 SVGAGI. V lost 4 bases to trimming and J lost 5 bases; unmatched junction nucleotides: 0. This CDR3 reads CASSWTGGNEKLFF. CDR3 sequence (DNA): TGTGCCAGCAGTTGGACAGGGGGCAATGAAAAACTGTTTTTT.

This clonotype occurred a few times. V usage is TRBV10-3 and J usage is TRBJ2-2, with 8 positions matching TRBD1. The CDR3 covers 16 residues. Germline CDR1 ENHRY, CDR2 SYGVKD. The ends lost 2 bases at V and 4 bases at J; junction bases unmatched: 6. CDR3 sequence (DNA): TGTGCCATCAGTGAGAGACAGGGGTTCGGCACCGGGGAGCTGTTTTTT. Translating gives CAISERQGFGTGELFF.

In this sample, this clonotype turned up a few times. The V call is TRBV11-3, the J call TRBJ2-2, with a weak D call TRBD2 (5 bases). There are 15 residues in the CDR3. Germline CDR1 is SGHNT and CDR2 is YENEEA. V dropped 3 bases and J dropped 5 bases, with 13 bases sitting between them. The CDR3 coding sequence is TGTGCCAGCAGCTTCGAGGGATTAGGAACCGGGGAGCTGTTTTTT. Translated: CASSFEGLGTGELFF.

The sample holds many counts of this clonotype. The chain is built from TRBV15 and TRBJ2-7, with 7 bases identical to TRBD2. The CDR3 sequence is 16 residues long. After removal of 1 base from V and 4 bases from J, the junction contained 10 bases not matched to a gene. Germline values: CDR1 LNHNV, CDR2 YYDKDF (reference sequence). In DNA form, the CDR3 reads TGTGCCACCAGCAGAGCGGGGGGTCGAAAAATATACGAGCAGTACTTC. It is translated as CATSRAGGRKIYEQYF.

This clonotype turned up a few times. The genes are TRBV5-1 and TRBJ2-1; D remains unclear. Germline V gene data show CDR1 as SGHRS and CDR2 as YFSETQ. V gave up 2 bases and J gave up 3 bases, with 12 bases separating them. CDR3 size: 15 residues. CDR3: CASSFRSVDYNEQFF. For the CDR3, the DNA is TGCGCCAGCAGCTTTCGAAGCGTAGACTACAATGAGCAGTTCTTC.

The table lists this clonotype with many counts. The rearrangement uses TRBV5-1 and TRBJ2-1; no clear D. Germline values: CDR1 SGHRS, CDR2 YFSETQ. The CDR3 runs to 13 residues. V lost 3 bases and J lost 9, with 13 bases in between. The CDR3 loop is CASSWMGSSEQFF. The CDR3, as DNA: TGCGCCAGCAGCTGGATGGGGTCAAGTGAGCAGTTCTTC.

CDR3 protein: CASSLGSATSGELFF. CDR3 DNA sequence: TGTGCCAGCAGCTTGGGGTCTGCCACGTCCGGGGAGCTGTTTTTT. The genes are TRBV5-6 and TRBJ2-2; D is undetermined. CDR3 length equals 15 residues. Trimming removed 0 bases from V and 6 bases from J, with 12 bases in between. Germline V lookup: CDR1 SGHDT, CDR2 YYEEEE. The full variable domain, its missing parts supplied by reference TRBV5-6 and TRBJ2-2, is DAGVTQSPTHLIKTRGQQVTLRCSPKSGHDTVSWYQQALGQGPQFIFQYYEEEERQRGNFPDRFSGHQFPNYSSELNVNALLLGDSALYLCASSLGSATSGELFFGEGSRLTVL.